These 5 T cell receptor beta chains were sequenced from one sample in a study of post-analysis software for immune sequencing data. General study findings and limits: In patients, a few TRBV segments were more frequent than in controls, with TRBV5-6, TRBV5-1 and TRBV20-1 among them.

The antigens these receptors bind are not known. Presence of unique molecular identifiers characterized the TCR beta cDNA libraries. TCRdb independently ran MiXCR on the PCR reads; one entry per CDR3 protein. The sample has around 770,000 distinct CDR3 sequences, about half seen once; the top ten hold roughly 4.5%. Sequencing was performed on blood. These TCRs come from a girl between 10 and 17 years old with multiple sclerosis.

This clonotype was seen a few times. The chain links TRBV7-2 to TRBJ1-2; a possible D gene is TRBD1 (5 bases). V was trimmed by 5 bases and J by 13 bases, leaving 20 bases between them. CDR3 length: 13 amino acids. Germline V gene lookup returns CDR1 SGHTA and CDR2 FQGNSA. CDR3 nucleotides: TGTGCCAGCAGCACGTGGGGCACCCCTACCCCCACCTTC. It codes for CASSTWGTPTPTF.

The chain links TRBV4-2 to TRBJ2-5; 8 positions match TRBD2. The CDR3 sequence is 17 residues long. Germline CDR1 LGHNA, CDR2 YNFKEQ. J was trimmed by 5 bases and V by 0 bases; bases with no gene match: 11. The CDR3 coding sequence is TGTGCCAGCAGCCAAGAAATAGCGGGGACCCACACGGAGACCCAGTACTTC. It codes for CASSQEIAGTHTETQYF.

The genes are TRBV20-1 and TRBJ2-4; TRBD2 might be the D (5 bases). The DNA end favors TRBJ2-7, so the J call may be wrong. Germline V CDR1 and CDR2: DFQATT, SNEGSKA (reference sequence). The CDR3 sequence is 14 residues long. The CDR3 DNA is TGCAGTGCTAGAGATATCCGGCGGGCCTACGAGCAGTACTTC. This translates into CSARDIRRAYEQYF.

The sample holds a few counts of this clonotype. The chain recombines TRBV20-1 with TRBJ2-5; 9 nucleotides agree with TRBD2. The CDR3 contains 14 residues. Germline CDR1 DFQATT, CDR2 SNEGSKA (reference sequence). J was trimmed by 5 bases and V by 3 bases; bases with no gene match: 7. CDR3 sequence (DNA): TGCAGTGCTAGGGGGACTAGCCCGGAGGAGACCCAGTACTTC. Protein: CSARGTSPEETQYF.

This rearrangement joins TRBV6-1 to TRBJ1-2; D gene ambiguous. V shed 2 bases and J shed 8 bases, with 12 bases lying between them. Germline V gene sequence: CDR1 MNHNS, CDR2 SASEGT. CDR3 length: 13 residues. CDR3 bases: TGTGCCAGCAGTGAAACGGGAAGGAAAGGCTACACCTTC. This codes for CASSETGRKGYTF.